The 30 T cell receptor beta chains reported below all come from one sample, sequenced in a study of blood T cell repertoires in COVID-19 (TCRdb year 2020). The library was built by means of the immunoSEQ multiplex PCR assay. The table was pulled from immuneACCESS by TCRdb, which kept in-frame rearrangements only. Such tables lose some clones; where checked, under half of the loss comes from unresolved V genes, and the rest has no known cause. The sample contains 85,000 to 90,000 clones, about 82% of them found a single time. Roughly 25% of the sample goes to the ten largest clones. Specimen: peripheral blood. The receptor set was obtained from a human donor in a cohort sampled during active COVID-19.

This clone was found once. The gene calls are TRBV6-2 or TRBV6-3 and TRBJ1-1; 7 bases align to TRBD1. This CDR3 comprises 17 residues. CDR1 is MNHEY and CDR2 is SVGEGT in the germline V gene. Trimming took 5 bases from V and 4 from J; bases not matched to a gene: 16. The CDR3: CASSTTDRAKRSTEAFF. The DNA of the CDR3 is TGTGCCAGCAGTACGACAGACAGGGCGAAACGGAGCACTGAAGCTTTCTTT.

V gene TRBV12-2 combines with J gene TRBJ1-2; TRBD1, the table's D call, lacks a check against the DNA. TRBV12-2 is labeled a pseudogene. CDR3 length: 17 amino acids. This CDR3 reads CASRLALEKQGHRGYTF. The CDR3 nucleotides read TGTGCAAGTCGCTTAGCGCTGGAGAAGCAGGGGCATCGAGGCTACACCTTC.

In the case of this clone: Distinct nucleotide sequences in the sample also encode this CDR3. V and J are TRBV19 and TRBJ1-1; D is uncertain. The V and J ends lost 4 bases and 2 bases respectively, with 8 bases between them. Germline lookup yields CDR1 LNHDA and CDR2 SQIVND (reference sequence). There are 13 residues in the CDR3. The CDR3 coding sequence is TGTGCCAGTAGTACCACAGCTAACACTGAAGCTTTCTTT. Protein: CASSTTANTEAFF.

The chain combines TRBV25-1 with TRBJ2-2; 9 bases agree with TRBD1. Germline CDR1 is MGHDK and CDR2 is SYGVNS. V was pared by 6 bases and J by 4 bases, with 9 bases of the junction left unmatched. This CDR3 comprises 16 residues. DNA for the CDR3: TGTGCCAGCAGACGGCCCGGGACAGGGACCACCGGGGAGCTGTTTTTT. This sequence encodes CASRRPGTGTTGELFF.

CDR3 nucleotide sequence: TGTGCCAGCAGCATCGTAAGGGACACCTATAACTATGGCTACACCTTC. Translation gives CASSIVRDTYNYGYTF. The chain links TRBV13 to TRBJ1-2; the D gene is possibly TRBD1 (6 bases). CDR1 and CDR2 (germline): PRHDT, FYEKMQ (reference sequence). This CDR3 region has 16 residues. V lost 5 bases to trimming and J lost 1 base, with 17 bases between them.

This chain uses TRBV24-1 with TRBJ2-1; D possibly corresponds to TRBD1 (6 bases). The CDR3 has 13 residues. CDR1 and CDR2 from the germline V gene are KGHDR and SFDVKD. The ends were cut back, 4 bases at V and 9 bases at J, with 12 bases in the middle. CDR3 protein: CATSDRGRGEQFF. CDR3 DNA sequence: TGTGCCACCAGTGACAGGGGAAGGGGTGAGCAGTTCTTC.

The chain joins TRBV18 to TRBJ1-4; the D is unclear. From germline, CDR1 is KGHSH and CDR2 LQKENI. This CDR3 region has 15 residues. Trimming removed 4 bases at V and 1 base at J, with 10 bases between. The CDR3 sequence: CASSLPLGTNEKLFF. Here the CDR3 DNA reads TGTGCCAGCTCACTCCCGCTAGGAACTAATGAAAAACTGTTTTTT.

The V gene is TRBV11-2, the J gene TRBJ2-2, with TRBD1 identical over 8 bases. Germline V lookup: CDR1 SGHAT, CDR2 FQNNGV. Trimming cost V 2 bases and J 7 bases; bases outside gene matches: 6. The CDR3 length is 15 residues. The DNA of the CDR3 is TGTGCCAGCAGCTTAAGGACAGGGATTGTCGGGGAGCTGTTTTTT. This codes for CASSLRTGIVGELFF.

The chain couples TRBV7-8 to TRBJ2-7; D is unresolved. Germline V lookup: CDR1 SGHVS, CDR2 FQNEAQ. Trimming cost V 7 bases and J 0 bases, with 13 bases left between them. This CDR3 is built from 14 residues. The DNA for the CDR3 is TGTGCCAGCAAGCCCTCCTTTAGCTCCTACGAGCAGTACTTC. Translated, it gives CASKPSFSSYEQYF.

The gene calls are TRBV7-2 and TRBJ2-7, with 10 bases matching TRBD1. There are 11 residues in the CDR3. Germline assignment: CDR1 SGHTA and CDR2 FQGNSA. J lost 11 bases, V lost 5 bases, and 3 bases had no gene match. The CDR3 DNA is TGTGCCAGCAGCCAGGACAGGGGGAAGTACTTC. Translated: CASSQDRGKYF.

The chain links TRBV10-2 to TRBJ2-7; 15 bases align to TRBD2. V lost 8 bases and J lost 3; bases outside the gene matches: 5. This CDR3 region has 15 residues. Germline V gives CDR1 WSHSY, CDR2 SAAADI. The DNA for the CDR3 is TGCGCCAGCGTGGGACTAGCGGGGGGAAACTACGAGCAGTACTTC. This sequence encodes CASVGLAGGNYEQYF.

The V gene is TRBV23-1, the J gene TRBJ1-1, with TRBD1 matching over 8 bases. TRBV23-1 is recorded as an ORF, its role being uncertain. The length of the CDR3 is 16 residues. V trimming: 3 bases; J trimming: 1 base; junction bases outside the gene matches: 7. CDR3 nucleotide sequence: TGCGCCAGCAGTCATTCGACAGGGGCTCCGAACACTGAAGCTTTCTTT. Protein sequence: CASSHSTGAPNTEAFF.

The CDR3 DNA reads as TGCGCCAGCAGCTCCACTAGCACAGATACGCAGTATTTT. It translates to CASSSTSTDTQYF. The chain employs TRBV5-1 and TRBJ2-3; D unresolved. The CDR3 is 13 residues long. V lost 3 bases to trimming and J lost 0 bases, with 5 bases between them. The germline CDR1 and CDR2 sequences are SGHRS and YFSETQ.

The gene calls are TRBV6-4 and TRBJ2-3, with D tentatively TRBD2 (5 bases). V was shortened by 8 bases and J by 0 bases, with 12 bases between the two germline ends. CDR3 length equals 14 residues. Germline V CDR1 and CDR2: MRHNA, SNTAGT. CDR3: CASARGASTDTQYF. The CDR3 DNA follows: TGTGCCAGCGCCCGGGGAGCGAGCACAGATACGCAGTATTTT.

The chain is built from TRBV24-1 and TRBJ2-3; 7 bases line up with TRBD2. V shed 6 bases and J 6 bases; nucleotides not matched to a gene: 5. Germline V lookup: CDR1 KGHDR, CDR2 SFDVKD. The CDR3 spans 13 residues. The CDR3 DNA follows: TGTGCCACCAGTAAGGGAGGGTTCGATACGCAGTATTTT. Its translation: CATSKGGFDTQYF.

This clone has more than one count but fewer than ten. The V gene is TRBV6-1, the J gene TRBJ1-2; TRBD1 might be the D (5 bases). CDR1 is MNHNS and CDR2 is SASEGT in the germline V gene. Trimming removed 3 bases from V and 7 bases from J, with 18 bases in between. This CDR3 is built from 15 residues. As DNA, the CDR3 is TGTGCCAGCAGTGAGTGGACGGGAGGGGCATCTGGCTACACCTTC. Amino acids: CASSEWTGGASGYTF.

The chain joins TRBV4-1 to TRBJ1-4; perhaps TRBD1 as D (6 bases). Germline V gives CDR1 MGHRA, CDR2 YSYEKL. V lost 8 bases and J 0 bases, leaving 22 bases between the germline ends. The CDR3 runs 18 residues. The CDR3 coding sequence is TGCGCCAGCTCCGGAACCCGACAGGAAGTTTCAACTAATGAAAAACTGTTTTTT. Its protein product is CASSGTRQEVSTNEKLFF.

This clone occurred a few times. This chain uses TRBV7-3 with TRBJ2-3, with TRBD1 matching over 9 bases. Germline V CDR1 and CDR2: SGHTA, FQGTGA. V trimming: 8 bases; J trimming: 2 bases; junction bases outside the gene matches: 8. The CDR3 is 15 residues long. CDR3 in DNA: TGTGCCAGCTCCCGGGACAGGGACTACACAGATACGCAGTATTTT. This sequence encodes CASSRDRDYTDTQYF.

The chain has TRBV7-2 and TRBJ2-2, with TRBD2 matching 9 bases. The length of the CDR3 is 17 residues. V was clipped by 1 base and J by 0 bases; unmatched bases: 3. Germline V lookup: CDR1 SGHTA, CDR2 FQGNSA. CDR3 bases: TGTGCCAGCAGCTTAGAAGGCGGGAGGGCGAACACCGGGGAGCTGTTTTTT. Translation gives CASSLEGGRANTGELFF.

The rearrangement uses TRBV19 and TRBJ1-5, with D unclear. V dropped 1 base and J dropped 0 bases, with 7 bases sitting between them. This CDR3 is built from 15 residues. CDR1 LNHDA and CDR2 SQIVND come from the germline V gene (reference sequence). The CDR3 DNA reads TGTGCCAGTAGTATAGCCCGAGCTAGCAATCAGCCCCAGCATTTT. Amino acid sequence: CASSIARASNQPQHF.

The chain combines TRBV4-3 with TRBJ2-7; 7 positions agree with TRBD1. Germline CDR1 LGHNA, CDR2 YSLEER. The CDR3 has 15 residues. The ends lost 3 bases at V and 7 bases at J; junction bases unmatched: 12. CDR3: CASSQEDRAWGEQYF. In nucleotides, the CDR3 is TGCGCCAGCAGCCAGGAAGACAGGGCATGGGGAGAGCAGTACTTC.

The J gene is TRBJ2-1, the V gene TRBV29-1; D possibly corresponds to TRBD2 (5 bases). V lost 4 bases to trimming and J lost 1 base, with 14 bases between them. The CDR3 has 15 amino acids. Germline CDR1 SQVTM, CDR2 ANQGSEA. The CDR3 DNA reads as TGCAGCGTTGCCGCGGGCGTGGGATCCTACAATGAGCAGTTCTTC. Protein: CSVAAGVGSYNEQFF.

The chain links TRBV15 to TRBJ1-6; TRBD1 aligns across 7 bases. The CDR3 has 16 residues. Germline V gives CDR1 LNHNV, CDR2 YYDKDF (reference sequence). J was trimmed by 10 bases and V by 1 base; bases with no gene match: 10. CDR3 sequence reads: CATSRGQGSVDSPLHF. In DNA form, the CDR3 reads TGTGCCACCAGCAGAGGACAGGGATCCGTCGACTCACCCCTCCACTTT.

Regarding this clone: Different DNA sequences within this sample yield the same CDR3. This chain uses TRBV5-1 with TRBJ2-2; D not certain. The V gene's germline CDR1 is SGHRS and CDR2 YFSETQ. The CDR3 is 15 residues long. Deletions cut 0 bases from V and 0 bases from J, with 6 bases between. CDR3 sequence: CASSLGDTNTGELFF. CDR3 nucleotide sequence: TGCGCCAGCAGCTTGGGAGACACGAACACCGGGGAGCTGTTTTTT. The whole variable domain, filled in from reference TRBV5-1 and TRBJ2-2, reads KAGVTQTPRYLIKTRGQQVTLSCSPISGHRSVSWYQQTPGQGLQFLFEYFSETQRNKGNFPGRFSGRQFSNSRSEMNVSTLELGDSALYLCASSLGDTNTGELFFGEGSRLTVL.

This chain connects TRBV2 to TRBJ2-5; D unclear. The germline V gene has CDR1 SNHLY and CDR2 FYNNEI. Trimming took off 5 bases at V and 5 bases at J, with 12 bases between the two ends. This CDR3 is built from 13 residues. The CDR3 sequence is CASSPVTGETQYF. CDR3 sequence (DNA): TGTGCCAGCAGTCCTGTAACCGGTGAGACCCAGTACTTC.

In DNA form, the CDR3 reads TGTGCCAGCAACGGAGGGACTCTGGGAAACACCATATATTTT. It yields the protein CASNGGTLGNTIYF. The chain is built from TRBV28 and TRBJ1-3; D might be TRBD1 (5 bases). From germline, CDR1 is MDHEN and CDR2 SYDVKM. The V end was cut by 7 bases, the J end by 4 bases, with 14 bases between. This CDR3 contains 14 residues.

V and J are TRBV24-1 and TRBJ2-3; TRBD1 matches 7 bases. Germline CDR1 and CDR2: KGHDR and SFDVKD. CDR3 length: 14 residues. Unmatched junction bases numbered 8, after V lost 9 bases and J lost 3 bases. The CDR3 sequence: CATLDRVVTDTQYF. CDR3 sequence (DNA): TGTGCCACCCTCGACAGGGTGGTGACAGATACGCAGTATTTT.

The chain couples TRBV2 to TRBJ2-3; 7 bases agree with TRBD1. V trimming: 3 bases; J trimming: 5 bases; junction bases outside the gene matches: 5. Germline V gives CDR1 SNHLY, CDR2 FYNNEI. The CDR3 extends over 14 amino acids. CDR3 region: CASSDGTDLDTQYF. The CDR3 coding sequence is TGTGCCAGCAGTGATGGGACAGATTTAGATACGCAGTATTTT.

This rearrangement joins TRBV7-2 to TRBJ2-7; D might be TRBD1 (5 bases). Trimming stripped 5 bases from V and 2 bases from J, with 10 bases between. The germline V gene has CDR1 SGHTA and CDR2 FQGNSA. This CDR3 region has 13 residues. The CDR3 coding sequence is TGTGCCAGCAGCGAGGACAAAACCTACGAGCAGTACTTC. Amino acid sequence: CASSEDKTYEQYF.

V usage is TRBV12-1 and J usage is TRBJ2-2; the table names TRBD2, a call not compared with the DNA. TRBV12-1 is classified as a pseudogene. The CDR3 has 16 amino acids. CDR3: CASSFVLAEPHGELFF. DNA of the CDR3: TGTGCCAGCAGCTTTGTACTAGCGGAGCCCCACGGGGAGCTGTTTTTT.